A single sample gave rise to the 5 T cell receptor beta chains below, sequenced in a study of identical twins. Using its own MiXCR run on the 5' RACE reads, TCRdb lists one record per CDR3 protein. The repertoire holds around 240,000 distinct CDR3 sequences, with roughly a tenth as singletons. Material for sequencing was memory T cells sorted from blood. The source is a man aged 50 to 60 in good health.

There are many counts of this clonotype. V usage is TRBV5-1 and J usage is TRBJ1-1; D unresolved. V was pared by 1 base and J by 7 bases, with 8 bases between. The CDR3 has 12 amino acids. Germline V lookup: CDR1 SGHRS, CDR2 YFSETQ. CDR3 in DNA: TGCGCCAGCAGCTTGTCGGCAGGTGAAGCTTTCTTT. Its translation is CASSLSAGEAFF.

The genes are TRBV11-2 and TRBJ1-4; D gene ambiguous. Trimming took 6 bases from V and 0 from J, leaving 5 bases between them. The CDR3 has 13 amino acids. Germline V lookup: CDR1 SGHAT, CDR2 FQNNGV. The CDR3 loop is CASSKATNEKLFF. DNA of the CDR3: TGTGCCAGCAGTAAAGCAACTAATGAAAAACTGTTTTTT. The full variable domain, its missing parts supplied by reference TRBV11-2 and TRBJ1-4, is EAGVAQSPRYKIIEKRQSVAFWCNPISGHATLYWYQQILGQGPKLLIQFQNNGVVDDSQLPKDRFSAERLKGVDSTLKIQPAKLEDSAVYLCASSKATNEKLFFGSGTQLSVL.

This clonotype occurred a few times. The genes are TRBV11-2 and TRBJ1-4, with D perhaps matching TRBD1 (5 bases). The CDR3 sequence is 14 residues long. Per the germline V gene, CDR1 is SGHAT and CDR2 is FQNNGV. The V end lost 6 bases, the J end lost 8 bases, and 16 bases lay between the germline ends. CDR3 residues: CASRRPGWGEKLFF. The CDR3 bases are TGTGCCAGCAGGCGACCAGGGTGGGGCGAAAAACTGTTTTTT.

This clonotype was observed many times. The chain uses TRBV3-1 and TRBJ1-5; possible D gene TRBD1, 6 bases. Trimming pared 1 base from V and 0 bases from J, leaving 16 bases between. Germline V lookup: CDR1 LGHDT, CDR2 YNNKEL (reference sequence). The CDR3 contains 18 residues. This chain's CDR3 is CASSQAGQQFNSNQPQHF. In DNA, the CDR3 is TGTGCCAGCAGCCAAGCTGGACAGCAATTTAATAGCAATCAGCCCCAGCATTTT.

This clonotype was observed at least ten times. In nucleotides, the CDR3 is TGTGCCAGCAGCTCCTACGTTAGCGGGGACACAGATACGCAGTATTTT. It codes for CASSSYVSGDTDTQYF. The chain combines TRBV7-8 with TRBJ2-3, with TRBD2 identical over 8 bases. The germline CDR1 and CDR2 sequences are SGHVS and FQNEAQ. The CDR3 totals 16 residues. J gave up 2 bases and V 4 bases, and 8 bases lay outside the gene matches.